This T cell receptor (beta chain) was found in a study of beta chain features in type 1 diabetes. Study outcomes and limitations: Researchers could not determine here whether HLA type influences TCRB rearrangement.

V was pared by 3 bases and J by 4 bases, with 17 bases between. Germline CDR1 reads SGHRS; CDR2 reads YFSETQ. The CDR3 extends over 16 amino acids. Points on this clone: Its matching antigen is unknown.

Reverse transcription of all isolated RNA meant that expressed TCRB transcripts were sequenced. TCRdb's copy holds only in-frame clones and misses some; the assay was immunoSEQ multiplex PCR. The sample lists about 370,000 clones; about 15% were seen once. This clonotype was obtained from a woman aged 18 to 35 in good health. The specimen sequenced was naive CD4+ T cells from blood. This chain joins TRBV5-1 and TRBJ2-1; D perhaps matches TRBD2 (5 bases). Written as DNA, the CDR3 is TGCGCCAGCAGCTGGGTACGGACTCGCCAATACAATGAGCAGTTCTTC. Encoded protein: CASSWVRTRQYNEQFF.